This TCR beta chain was recorded in a study of response to subunit inactivated influenza vaccine. The CDR3 runs to 16 residues. Deletions cut 5 bases from V and 3 bases from J, with 16 bases between. Germline CDR1 and CDR2: MDHEN and SYDVKM. MiXCR was run by TCRdb on the RT-PCR reads, yielding one entry per CDR3 protein. The sample records roughly 550,000 distinct CDR3 sequences, roughly 23% being singletons. Separately, the same data were catalogued under a study of T cells expressing NK-cell markers. That work contributes: A 5'RACE template switching approach incorporating UMIs was used to make TCR beta cDNA. From sorted CD3+CD56+NKG2C+, CD3+CD56+NKG2C- and CD3+CD56-NKG2C+ T cells came the TCR beta repertoires. Among the eight sequenced donors, seven tested HCMV-seropositive and one tested seronegative. Only alpha-beta TCR T cells were sorted in several experiments, using an anti-gamma-delta TCR antibody. For four donors, these clonotypes were likewise the leading ones in the CD3+CD56-NKG2C+ fraction.

The chain joins TRBV28 to TRBJ1-4; TRBD1 is a possible D gene (6 bases). The TCR sequence derives from a man aged 45-65 years who received an inactivated influenza vaccine. The sample consisted of CD4+ T cells sorted from PBMCs, taken 11 to 12 days after vaccination. The CDR3 spells CASSLPGAGSNEKLFF. The DNA for the CDR3 is TGTGCCAGCAGTCTGCCGGGGGCGGGATCTAATGAAAAACTGTTTTTT.